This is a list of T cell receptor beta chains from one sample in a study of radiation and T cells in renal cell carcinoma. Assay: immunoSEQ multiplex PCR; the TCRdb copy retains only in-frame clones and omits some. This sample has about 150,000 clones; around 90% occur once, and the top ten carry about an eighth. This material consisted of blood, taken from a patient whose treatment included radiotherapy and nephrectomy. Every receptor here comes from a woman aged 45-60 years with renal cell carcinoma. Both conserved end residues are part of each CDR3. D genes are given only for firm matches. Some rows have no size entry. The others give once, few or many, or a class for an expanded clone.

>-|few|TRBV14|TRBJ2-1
CASSQVVDNEQFF
TGTGCCAGCAGCCAAGTCGTGGACAATGAGCAGTTCTTC
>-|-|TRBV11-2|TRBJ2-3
CASSLGWDDTDTQYF
TGTGCCAGCAGCTTAGGGTGGGACGACACAGATACGCAGTATTTT
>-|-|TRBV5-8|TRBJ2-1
CASSWGGPNSYNEQFF
TGTGCCAGCAGCTGGGGAGGACCGAACTCCTACAATGAGCAGTTCTTC
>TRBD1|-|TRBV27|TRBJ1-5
CASSFTGTDNNNSNQPQHF
TGTGCCAGCAGTTTTACCGGGACAGACAATAATAATAGCAATCAGCCCCAGCATTTT
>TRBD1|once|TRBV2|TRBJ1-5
CASSSQGNNQPQHF
TGTGCCAGCAGTTCACAGGGGAACAATCAGCCCCAGCATTTT
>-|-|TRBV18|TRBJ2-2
CASYRSANTGELFF
TGTGCCAGCTACCGGTCAGCGAACACCGGGGAGCTGTTTTTT
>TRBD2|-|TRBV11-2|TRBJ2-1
CASSSLLAGGLDEQFF
TGTGCCAGCAGCTCGCTCCTAGCGGGGGGGCTCGATGAGCAGTTCTTC
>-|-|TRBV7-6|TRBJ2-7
CASSLELSSSYEQYF
TGTGCCAGCAGCTTAGAACTGTCGAGCTCCTACGAGCAGTACTTC
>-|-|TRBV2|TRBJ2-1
CASKPGLDNEQFF
TGTGCCAGCAAGCCGGGACTCGACAATGAGCAGTTCTTC
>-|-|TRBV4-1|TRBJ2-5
CASSQTRSGGRETQYF
TGCGCCAGCAGCCAGACCCGTTCGGGGGGCCGGGAGACCCAGTACTTC
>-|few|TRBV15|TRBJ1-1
CATSRGPPGWTEAFF
TGTGCCACCAGCAGAGGCCCACCGGGTTGGACTGAAGCTTTCTTT
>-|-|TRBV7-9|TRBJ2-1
CASSLGPSSSYNEQFF
TGTGCCAGCAGCCTGGGACCTTCGAGCTCCTACAATGAGCAGTTCTTC
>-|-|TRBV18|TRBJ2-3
CASSPPNGGATNTQYF
TGTGCCAGCTCACCACCGAATGGGGGGGCCACGAATACGCAGTATTTT
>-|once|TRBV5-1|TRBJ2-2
CASSLVPLDTGELFF
TGCGCCAGCAGCTTGGTACCTTTGGACACCGGGGAGCTGTTTTTT
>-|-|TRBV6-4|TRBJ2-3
CASSDAGRRTDTQYF
TGTGCCAGCAGTGACGCCGGGCGACGCACAGATACGCAGTATTTT
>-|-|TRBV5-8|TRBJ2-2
CASSFQGPGELFF
TGTGCCAGCAGCTTTCAGGGTCCCGGGGAGCTGTTTTTT
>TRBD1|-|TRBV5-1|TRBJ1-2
CASSLRRPPGDREDGYTF
TGCGCCAGCAGCTTGCGCCGGCCCCCGGGAGACAGGGAAGATGGCTACACCTTC
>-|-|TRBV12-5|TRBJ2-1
CASGLASGGGHASYNEQFF
TGTGCTAGTGGTTTGGCCTCTGGCGGGGGCCACGCCTCCTACAATGAGCAGTTCTTC
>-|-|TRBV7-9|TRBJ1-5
CASSLGFNQPQHF
TGTGCCAGCAGCCTGGGTTTCAATCAGCCCCAGCATTTT
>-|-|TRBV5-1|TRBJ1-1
CASSFVGGNTEAFF
TGCGCCAGCAGCTTTGTGGGGGGAAACACTGAAGCTTTCTTT
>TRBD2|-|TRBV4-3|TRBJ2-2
CASSQDRGLAGEGELFF
TGCGCCAGCAGCCAAGATCGGGGACTAGCGGGGGAAGGGGAGCTGTTTTTT
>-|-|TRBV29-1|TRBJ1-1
CSEGQGLGAFF
TGCAGCGAAGGTCAGGGGTTGGGGGCTTTCTTT
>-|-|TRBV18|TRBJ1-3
CAGQGDGNTIYF
TGTGCCGGACAAGGGGATGGAAACACCATATATTTT
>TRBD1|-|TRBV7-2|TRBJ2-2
CASSLGPQGAIGTGELFF
TGTGCCAGCAGCTTGGGTCCACAGGGGGCTATAGGTACCGGGGAGCTGTTTTTT
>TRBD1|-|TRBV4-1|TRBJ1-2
CASSLDRGLNPNYGYTF
TGCGCCAGCAGCCTGGACAGGGGACTAAATCCTAACTATGGCTACACCTTC
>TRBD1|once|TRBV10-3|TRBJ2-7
CAISESGPQGAMSYEQYF
TGTGCCATCAGCGAGTCCGGACCTCAGGGGGCGATGTCCTACGAGCAGTACTTC
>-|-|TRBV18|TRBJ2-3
CASSPWTVTDTQYF
TGTGCCAGCTCACCCTGGACAGTTACAGATACGCAGTATTTT
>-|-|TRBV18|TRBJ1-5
CASSDGRDQPQHF
TGTGCCAGCTCAGACGGCAGGGATCAGCCCCAGCATTTT
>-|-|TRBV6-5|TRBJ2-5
CASSNAFTTETQYF
TGTGCCAGCAGTAACGCATTTACGACTGAGACCCAGTACTTC
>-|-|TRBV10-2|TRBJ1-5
CASSTGRWTIQGNQPQHF
TGCGCCAGCAGTACGGGACGGTGGACGATCCAAGGCAATCAGCCCCAGCATTTT
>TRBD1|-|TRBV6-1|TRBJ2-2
CASSFTGGWIGELFF
TGTGCCAGCAGTTTTACAGGGGGCTGGATCGGGGAGCTGTTTTTT
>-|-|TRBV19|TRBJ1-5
CASSTTPRGGQPQHF
TGTGCCAGTAGTACGACACCCCGGGGGGGTCAGCCCCAGCATTTT
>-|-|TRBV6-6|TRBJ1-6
CASSYHTDDNSPLHF
TGTGCCAGCAGTTACCATACGGATGATAATTCACCCCTCCACTTT
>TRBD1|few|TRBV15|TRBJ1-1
CATSPVVPGQGEAFF
TGTGCCACCAGTCCCGTGGTTCCCGGACAGGGTGAAGCTTTCTTT
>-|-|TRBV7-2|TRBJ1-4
CASSPWTGSGEKLFF
TGTGCCAGCAGCCCCTGGACGGGCTCTGGGGAAAAACTGTTTTTT
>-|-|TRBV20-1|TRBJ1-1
CSGGRAPEAFF
TGCAGTGGGGGTAGGGCGCCTGAAGCTTTCTTT
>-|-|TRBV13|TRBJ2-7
CASSPTGRRYEQYF
TGTGCCAGCAGCCCCACGGGCCGCCGTTACGAGCAGTACTTC
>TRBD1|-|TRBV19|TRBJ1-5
CASTRDRGYSNQPQHF
TGTGCCAGTACCCGGGACAGGGGTTATAGCAATCAGCCCCAGCATTTT
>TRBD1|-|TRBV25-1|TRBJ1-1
CASTSDREAFF
TGTGCCAGCACCTCGGACAGGGAAGCTTTCTTT
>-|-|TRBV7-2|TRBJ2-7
CASSLTGNEQYF
TGTGCCAGCAGCTTAACTGGTAACGAGCAGTACTTC
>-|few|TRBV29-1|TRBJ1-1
CSAGEGAEAFF
TGCAGCGCCGGAGAGGGGGCTGAAGCTTTCTTT
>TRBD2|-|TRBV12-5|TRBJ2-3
CASGFQTSGLDTQYF
TGTGCTAGTGGTTTCCAGACTAGCGGGTTGGATACGCAGTATTTT
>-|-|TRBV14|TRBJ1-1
CASSIGGNTEAFF
TGTGCCAGCAGCATAGGAGGGAACACTGAAGCTTTCTTT
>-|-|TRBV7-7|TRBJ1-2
CASRSGGDPEPGYTF
TGTGCTAGCAGATCTGGGGGGGACCCCGAACCTGGCTACACCTTC
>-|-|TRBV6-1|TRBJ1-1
CASSDREWNTEAFF
TGTGCCAGCAGTGATAGGGAGTGGAACACTGAAGCTTTCTTT
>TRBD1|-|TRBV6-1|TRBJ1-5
CASSGTGRGQPQHF
TGTGCCAGCAGCGGGACAGGGAGGGGTCAGCCCCAGCATTTT
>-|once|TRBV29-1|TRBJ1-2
CSVEAWEGEDKNYGYTF
TGCAGCGTTGAAGCGTGGGAAGGGGAAGATAAAAACTATGGCTACACCTTC
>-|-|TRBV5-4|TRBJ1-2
CASSSGGNYGYTF
TGTGCCAGCAGCTCGGGGGGCAACTATGGCTACACCTTC
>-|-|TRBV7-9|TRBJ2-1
CASSPNRGSMDQEQFF
TGTGCCAGCAGCCCGAATCGGGGTTCCATGGATCAAGAGCAGTTCTTC
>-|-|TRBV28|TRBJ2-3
CASSPNTDTQYF
TGTGCCAGCAGTCCCAACACAGATACGCAGTATTTT
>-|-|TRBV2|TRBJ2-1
CASSYSDNEQFF
TGTGCCAGCAGCTACAGTGACAATGAGCAGTTCTTC